This TCR beta chain was sequenced during a study of blood T cell repertoires in COVID-19. Profiled with immunoSEQ multiplex PCR; TCRdb holds only in-frame clones, not every one. The table has about 320,000 clones, approximately 91% seen once. The V and J ends lost 5 bases and 2 bases, in that order; junction bases with no gene match: 10. Looked up from germline, CDR1 is SEHNR and CDR2 is FQNEAQ (reference sequence). This CDR3 comprises 16 residues. V gene TRBV7-9 combines with J gene TRBJ2-7; 9 bases line up with TRBD2. The receptor's source is a man in his 60s who had recovered from COVID-19. The sequencing sample was made of PBMCs or T cells enriched from blood (not recorded which). This chain's CDR3 is CASSLLAGGRAYEQYF. The CDR3 DNA reads TGTGCCAGCAGCCTCCTTGCGGGCGGGAGGGCCTACGAGCAGTACTTC.